One T cell receptor beta chain is described in this entry. Its antigen is unknown. Base qualities are missing; no much larger clone stands one base away. Trimming takes 2 bases off V and 2 bases off J; junction bases not matched to a gene: 9. Reading from cysteine to phenylalanine, the CDR3 counts 16 amino acids. Only CDR3 DNA remains: 48 bases, in frame from the first base. CDR1 and CDR2 (SGHRS, YFSETQ) derive from the germline V gene. The data originate from a study of radiotherapy plus CTLA-4 blockade in lung cancer (dated by TCRdb to 2017 to 2018). A note on the overall study: Objective responses were observed in 15% to 20% of enrolled patients, and disease control was achieved in around 28%. Points the paper makes about the study in general: Increased serum interferon-beta after radiation, together with early dynamic changes in blood T cell clones, were reported to be the strongest predictors of response. TCR clones derived from tumors expanded in peripheral blood after treatment with radiotherapy and ipilimumab.

The library was generated by the immunoSEQ multiplex PCR assay. The clones in this table, taken by TCRdb from immuneACCESS, are in-frame only. Not every clone is retained; where verified, under half of the shortfall comes from an unresolved V gene, and the cause of the rest is unknown. For this sample the table gives 65,000 to 85,000 clones, of which around 76% were detected only once. Roughly 15% of the sample comes from the top ten. Focal radiation therapy combined with CTLA-4 blockade (ipilimumab) was tested in patients with chemo-refractory metastatic non-small-cell lung cancer. The sequencing here drew on peripheral blood, taken from a patient treated with radiotherapy plus ipilimumab. This TCR came from a human donor with non-small cell lung cancer whose response to radiotherapy plus ipilimumab could not be evaluated. Some clones in this sample may be carry-over from other donors' samples. This chain joins TRBV5-1 to TRBJ2-5, with 7 bases matching TRBD2. The sequence in DNA is TGCGCCAGCAGCTTAAACCCGACTAGCTTACAAGAGACCCAGTACTTC. It is translated as CASSLNPTSLQETQYF.